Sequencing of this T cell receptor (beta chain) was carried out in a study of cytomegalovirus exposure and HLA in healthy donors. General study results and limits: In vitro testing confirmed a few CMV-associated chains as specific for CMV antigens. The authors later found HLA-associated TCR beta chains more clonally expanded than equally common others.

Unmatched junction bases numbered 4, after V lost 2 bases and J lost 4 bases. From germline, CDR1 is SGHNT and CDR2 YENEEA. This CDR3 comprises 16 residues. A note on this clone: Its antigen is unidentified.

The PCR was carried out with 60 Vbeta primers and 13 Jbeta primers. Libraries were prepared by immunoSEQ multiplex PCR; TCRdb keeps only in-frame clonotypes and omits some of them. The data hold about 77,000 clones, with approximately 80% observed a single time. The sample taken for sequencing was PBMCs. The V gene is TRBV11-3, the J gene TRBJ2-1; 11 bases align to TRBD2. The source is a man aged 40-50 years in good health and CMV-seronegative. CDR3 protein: CASSLIGTSGYNEQFF. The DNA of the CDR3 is TGTGCCAGCAGCTTAATTGGGACTAGCGGTTACAATGAGCAGTTCTTC. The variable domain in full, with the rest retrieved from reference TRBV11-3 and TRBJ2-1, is EAGVVQSPRYKIIEKKQPVAFWCNPISGHNTLYWYLQNLGQGPELLIRYENEEAVDDSQLPKDRFSAERLKGVDSTLKIQPAELGDSAVYLCASSLIGTSGYNEQFFGPGTRLTVL.